This T cell receptor beta chain originates from a study of molecular identifiers for immune sequencing clone quantification. With regard to this clonotype: What it binds is not known.

A single record per CDR3 protein comes from TCRdb applying MiXCR to the PCR reads. The sample records about half a million distinct CDR3 sequences, roughly 24% being singletons. Study-level results: Highly expanded clone sizes could be underestimated by identical TCR molecules sharing a barcode.

The authors sorted naive CD8 T cells as CD8+CD4-CCR7+CD45RA+. V lost 4 bases, J lost 5 bases, and 10 bases stayed unmatched. The V gene's germline CDR1 is LGHDT and CDR2 YNNKEL (reference sequence). This CDR3 is 16 amino acids long. This TCR was sampled from a human donor in good health. Some libraries in this study had Jurkat cell RNA spiked in. The sample taken for sequencing was naive CD8+ T cells from blood, with Jurkat cell RNA spiked in. Sample subset: FACS-sorted CD8+CD4-CCR7+CD45RA+ naive T cells. The chain uses TRBV3-1 and TRBJ2-5; 10 bases are shared with TRBD1. In DNA, the CDR3 is TGTGCCAGCAGCCTCGCACGACAGGGGGCAGACGAGACCCAGTACTTC. Its protein product is CASSLARQGADETQYF.